The 29 T cell receptor beta chains below all came from one sample that was sequenced in a study of cytomegalovirus exposure and HLA in healthy donors. PCR was performed using 60 Vbeta and 13 Jbeta primers. Profiled with immunoSEQ multiplex PCR; TCRdb holds only in-frame clones, not every one. The sample has some 28,000 clones. The specimen sequenced was PBMCs. These TCRs come from a man aged 30 to 45 in good health and CMV-seronegative.

The chain combines TRBV30 with TRBJ2-3, with 9 bases matching TRBD2. Germline lookup yields CDR1 GTSNPN and CDR2 SVGIG (reference sequence). J lost 6 bases, V lost 4 bases, and 14 bases had no gene match. The CDR3 is 16 residues long. CDR3 sequence (DNA): TGTGCCTGGAATAGCGGGGGTCCGGAGTCGGGGGATACGCAGTATTTT. Encoded protein: CAWNSGGPESGDTQYF.

Here the CDR3 DNA reads TGTGCCAGCAGTGAACAGGGGCGGACCGAGCAGTACTTC. Residues: CASSEQGRTEQYF. The chain employs TRBV2 and TRBJ2-7, with a weak D call TRBD1 (6 bases). CDR1 SNHLY and CDR2 FYNNEI come from the germline V gene. This CDR3 is 13 amino acids long. Trimming removed 2 bases from V and 6 bases from J, with 11 bases in between.

The chain carries TRBV7-9 and TRBJ1-1; TRBD1 matches at 12 bases. Trimming took 8 bases from V and 4 from J; bases not matched to a gene: 5. This CDR3 comprises 14 residues. Germline V gene lookup returns CDR1 SEHNR and CDR2 FQNEAQ (reference sequence). This CDR3 reads CASFGTGGITEAFF. Here the CDR3 DNA reads TGTGCCAGCTTTGGGACAGGGGGCATCACTGAAGCTTTCTTT.

This chain uses TRBV19 with TRBJ1-2, with D tentatively TRBD1 (5 bases). V was trimmed by 5 bases and J by 4 bases, leaving 14 bases between them. This CDR3 spans 14 amino acids. CDR1 is LNHDA and CDR2 is SQIVND in the germline V gene (reference sequence). In DNA, the CDR3 is TGTGCCAGTAGTGGAGGGGCCCGGGGCTATGGCTACACCTTC. The encoded protein is CASSGGARGYGYTF.

This chain uses TRBV2 with TRBJ2-7; 12 bases agree with TRBD1. Germline loops: CDR1 SNHLY, CDR2 FYNNEI. The V segment lost 3 bases and the J segment 5 bases; nucleotides outside the gene matches: 5. There are 15 residues in the CDR3. CDR3 region: CASSEWGQGANEQYF. The CDR3 DNA follows: TGTGCCAGCAGTGAGTGGGGACAGGGGGCCAACGAGCAGTACTTC. Full variable domain (rest looked up from reference TRBV2 and TRBJ2-7): EPEVTQTPSHQVTQMGQEVILRCVPISNHLYFYWYRQILGQKVEFLVSFYNNEISEKSEIFDDQFSVERPDGSNFTLKIRSTKLEDSAMYFCASSEWGQGANEQYFGPGTRLTVT.

The chain combines TRBV19 with TRBJ1-1; D uncertain. CDR1 is LNHDA, CDR2 SQIVND, per germline (reference sequence). Trimming shortened V by 5 bases and J by 3 bases, and 4 bases separated the two germline ends. The CDR3 spans 11 residues. CDR3 nucleotides: TGTGCCAGTAGTCTGTACACTGAAGCTTTCTTT. It is translated as CASSLYTEAFF. Using reference TRBV19 and TRBJ1-1 for the parts outside the CDR3, the full variable domain is DGGITQSPKYLFRKEGQNVTLSCEQNLNHDAMYWYRQDPGQGLRLIYYSQIVNDFQKGDIAEGYSVSREKKESFPLTVTSAQKNPTAFYLCASSLYTEAFFGQGTRLTVV.

CDR3: CASSLGGQGRNTIYF. The CDR3 DNA follows: TGTGCCAGCAGTTTAGGTGGGCAGGGAAGAAACACCATATATTTT. The chain recombines TRBV28 with TRBJ1-3; D perhaps matches TRBD1 (5 bases). Per the germline V gene, CDR1 is MDHEN and CDR2 is SYDVKM. The CDR3 covers 15 residues. V was pared by 2 bases and J by 5 bases, with 13 bases between.

V and J are TRBV6-1 and TRBJ2-2, with D perhaps matching TRBD2 (5 bases). This CDR3 is built from 12 residues. Germline loops: CDR1 MNHNS, CDR2 SASEGT. The V gene lost 2 bases and the J gene lost 13 bases, with 11 bases spanning the gap. CDR3 sequence reads: CASSESRGGLFF. CDR3 coding DNA: TGTGCCAGCAGTGAATCCCGAGGAGGGCTGTTTTTT.

V usage is TRBV6-4 and J usage is TRBJ2-3, with D tentatively TRBD2 (6 bases). The CDR3 extends over 15 amino acids. Germline V gene lookup returns CDR1 MRHNA and CDR2 SNTAGT. Trimming stripped 3 bases from V and 1 base from J, with 11 bases between. CDR3 loop: CASSDHGGGTDTQYF. DNA of the CDR3: TGTGCCAGCAGTGATCACGGGGGTGGCACAGATACGCAGTATTTT.

The CDR3 sequence: CASSEELSGAKNIQYF. DNA for the CDR3: TGTGCCAGCAGTGAAGAGTTATCAGGGGCCAAAAACATTCAGTACTTC. The chain couples TRBV6-1 to TRBJ2-4; possible D gene TRBD1, 5 bases. The CDR3 loop spans 16 amino acids. Trimming removed 1 base from V and 1 base from J, with 11 bases in between. CDR1 is MNHNS, CDR2 SASEGT, per germline.

The chain recombines TRBV19 with TRBJ1-5, with a possible D match to TRBD1 (6 bases). V shed 5 bases and J shed 0 bases, with 8 bases lying between them. Germline V CDR1 and CDR2: LNHDA, SQIVND (reference sequence). The CDR3 sequence is 14 residues long. DNA for the CDR3: TGTGCCAGTAGTGGACAGTATAGCAATCAGCCCCAGCATTTT. This codes for CASSGQYSNQPQHF.

This chain uses TRBV11-1 with TRBJ1-1; 8 bases align to TRBD1. The V gene's germline CDR1 is SGHAT and CDR2 FQDESV (reference sequence). With 1 base clipped from V and 5 bases from J, the junction kept 9 bases outside the gene matches. The CDR3 has 16 amino acids. The CDR3 DNA follows: TGTGCCAGCAGCTTAGGTTCCGCAGGGGGCAAGACTGAAGCTTTCTTT. It specifies CASSLGSAGGKTEAFF. Complete variable domain (other parts from reference TRBV11-1 and TRBJ1-1): EAEVAQSPRYKITEKSQAVAFWCDPISGHATLYWYRQILGQGPELLVQFQDESVVDDSQLPKDRFSAERLKGVDSTLKIQPAELGDSAMYLCASSLGSAGGKTEAFFGQGTRLTVV.

This chain connects TRBV5-1 to TRBJ2-5, with D hard to call. Judging by the DNA end, TRBJ2-7 fits better; the J call may be wrong. The CDR3 covers 12 residues. Germline V lookup: CDR1 SGHRS, CDR2 YFSETQ. In nucleotides, the CDR3 is TGCGCCAGCAGCTTGGGAGGCTACGAGCAGTACTTC. Protein product: CASSLGGYEQYF.

The chain couples TRBV6-5 to TRBJ1-1; weak D call: TRBD1 (5 bases). Trimming pared 1 base from V and 1 base from J, leaving 7 bases between. CDR1 is MNHEY and CDR2 is SVGAGI in the germline V gene. The CDR3 sequence is 14 residues long. The CDR3 loop is CASSYWDSNTEAFF. CDR3 in DNA: TGTGCCAGCAGTTACTGGGACTCGAACACTGAAGCTTTCTTT.

V usage is TRBV7-8 and J usage is TRBJ2-1, with D unresolved. The V end lost 1 base, the J end lost 0 bases, and 13 bases lay between the germline ends. The CDR3 length is 17 residues. Germline V lookup: CDR1 SGHVS, CDR2 FQNEAQ. Here the CDR3 DNA reads TGTGCCAGCAGCTTAGGACTCCTCTCCAGCTCCTACAATGAGCAGTTCTTC. Translating it yields CASSLGLLSSSYNEQFF. Supplemented by reference TRBV7-8 and TRBJ2-1, the full variable domain reads GAGVSQSPRYKVAKRGQDVALRCDPISGHVSLFWYQQALGQGPEFLTYFQNEAQLDKSGLPSDRFFAERPEGSVSTLKIQRTQQEDSAVYLCASSLGLLSSSYNEQFFGPGTRLTVL.

This chain connects TRBV12-2 to TRBJ1-1; the table gives TRBD1 as D, unverified against the DNA. TRBV12-2 is given as a pseudogene. CDR3 length: 23 amino acids. This CDR3 reads CASRLSDRVGSWAVGGMNTEAFF. The CDR3 nucleotides are TGTGCAAGTCGCTTGTCCGACAGGGTAGGCAGTTGGGCAGTTGGAGGGATGAACACTGAAGCTTTCTTT.

The chain combines TRBV5-8 with TRBJ1-3; D unresolved. CDR1 is SGHTS and CDR2 is YDEGEE in the germline V gene. The CDR3 consists of 10 residues. The V end was cut by 4 bases, the J end by 16 bases, with 12 bases between. Written as DNA, the CDR3 is TGTGCCAGCAGCGCCCTCGAACACTATTTT. Its protein is CASSALEHYF.

This chain uses TRBV7-2 with TRBJ1-5, with D possibly being TRBD1 (6 bases). CDR3 length: 15 amino acids. V was cut by 5 bases and J by 1 base, with 12 bases left in between. Looked up from germline, CDR1 is SGHTA and CDR2 is FQGNSA. The CDR3 DNA reads as TGTGCCAGCAGCCCGGGGGGCGCCAGCAATCAGCCCCAGCATTTT. The encoded protein is CASSPGGASNQPQHF.

The gene calls are TRBV7-9 and TRBJ2-1; no definite D call. V dropped 1 base and J dropped 5 bases, with 9 bases sitting between them. Looked up from germline, CDR1 is SEHNR and CDR2 is FQNEAQ (reference sequence). This CDR3 region has 14 residues. CDR3 sequence: CASSLDPVDNEQFF. CDR3 nucleotides: TGTGCCAGCAGCTTAGATCCAGTGGACAATGAGCAGTTCTTC.

This rearrangement joins TRBV28 to TRBJ1-3, with no clear D. The CDR3 is 15 amino acids. Per germline, CDR1 MDHEN and CDR2 SYDVKM. The germline V and J ends were trimmed by 1 base and 0 bases, with 7 bases remaining between them. The CDR3 nucleotides read TGTGCCAGCAGTTTATCGGTGAGCTCTGGAAACACCATATATTTT. It encodes CASSLSVSSGNTIYF.

This rearrangement joins TRBV7-2 to TRBJ1-3; D not resolved. Trimming stripped 4 bases from V and 4 bases from J, with 5 bases between. Per the germline V gene, CDR1 is SGHTA and CDR2 is FQGNSA. This CDR3 is 12 amino acids long. CDR3 in DNA: TGTGCCAGCAGCTCGCGGGGAAACACCATATATTTT. It encodes CASSSRGNTIYF. The full variable domain, rest sourced from reference TRBV7-2 and TRBJ1-3, is GAGVSQSPSNKVTEKGKDVELRCDPISGHTALYWYRQSLGQGLEFLIYFQGNSAPDKSGLPSDRFSAERTGGSVSTLTIQRTQQEDSAVYLCASSSRGNTIYFGEGSWLTVV.

The rearrangement uses TRBV29-1 and TRBJ1-1; 10 bases line up with TRBD1. CDR1 and CDR2 from the germline V gene are SQVTM and ANQGSEA. V trimming: 1 base; J trimming: 0 bases; junction bases outside the gene matches: 5. The CDR3 covers 16 residues. The CDR3 coding sequence is TGCAGCGTTGAAGGTGGACAGGGGGGCATGAACACTGAAGCTTTCTTT. It yields the protein CSVEGGQGGMNTEAFF.

The genes are TRBV15 and TRBJ2-3; 10 bases agree with TRBD2. Looked up from germline, CDR1 is LNHNV and CDR2 is YYDKDF (reference sequence). V trimming: 1 base; J trimming: 4 bases; junction bases outside the gene matches: 5. The CDR3 loop spans 16 amino acids. The CDR3 bases are TGTGCCACCAGCAGAGGCCCCCTAGCGGGAGCAGATACGCAGTATTTT. This encodes CATSRGPLAGADTQYF.

CDR3 nucleotides: TGTGCCAGCAGCTCCTTAGAGCCGCTTGGGGCCAACGTCCTGACTTTC. Its translation is CASSSLEPLGANVLTF. The chain is built from TRBV11-2 and TRBJ2-6; D ambiguous. Between the trimmed V and J ends, which lost 4 bases and 3 bases, there was a span of 13 bases. Germline CDR1 SGHAT, CDR2 FQNNGV. This CDR3 has 16 residues.

With regard to this clone: Within the sample, other DNA sequences also encode this same CDR3. The genes are TRBV4-2 and TRBJ2-3; 11 bases match TRBD2. The CDR3 spans 19 residues. V shed 1 base, J shed 4 bases, and the junction held 13 bases outside the gene matches. Germline V gene sequence: CDR1 LGHNA, CDR2 YNFKEQ. This CDR3 reads CASSQVRTSGSTFPDTQYF. Here the CDR3 DNA reads TGTGCCAGCAGCCAAGTTCGAACTAGCGGGAGCACATTCCCAGATACGCAGTATTTT.

This rearrangement joins TRBV10-3 to TRBJ2-2; maybe TRBD1 (5 bases). The germline V gene has CDR1 ENHRY and CDR2 SYGVKD. The CDR3 is made up of 16 amino acids. V dropped 2 bases and J dropped 2 bases, with 12 bases sitting between them. The CDR3 bases are TGTGCCATCAGTGAGATCGCCAGGGAAAACACCGGGGAGCTGTTTTTT. Translated: CAISEIARENTGELFF.

The chain joins TRBV5-8 to TRBJ2-3, with TRBD1 as a possible D gene (5 bases). The CDR3 spans 13 residues. Germline CDR1 and CDR2: SGHTS and YDEGEE. Trimming removed 0 bases at V and 4 bases at J, with 6 bases between. In DNA form, the CDR3 reads TGTGCCAGCAGCTTGGTAGGGGCAGATACGCAGTATTTT. Protein sequence: CASSLVGADTQYF.

The chain joins TRBV7-9 to TRBJ2-1, with 8 bases identical to TRBD2. V was clipped by 5 bases and J by 7 bases; unmatched bases: 13. The CDR3 is made up of 16 amino acids. Germline CDR1 reads SEHNR; CDR2 reads FQNEAQ (reference sequence). The CDR3 protein is CASSRALAESRNEQFF. CDR3 coding DNA: TGTGCCAGCAGCCGCGCACTAGCGGAGAGTAGAAATGAGCAGTTCTTC.

The chain employs TRBV7-9 and TRBJ1-5; D possibly corresponds to TRBD1 (5 bases). Germline lookup yields CDR1 SEHNR and CDR2 FQNEAQ (reference sequence). Trimming took off 1 base at V and 7 bases at J, with 11 bases between the two ends. This CDR3 contains 14 residues. CDR3 DNA: TGTGCCAGCAGCTTAGGCCCAGGGAGGCAGCCCCAGCATTTT. It specifies CASSLGPGRQPQHF.